These 7 T cell receptor beta chains were all obtained from the same sample, sequenced in a study of T cells in localized non-small cell lung cancer. Assay used: immunoSEQ multiplex PCR; TCRdb lists only in-frame clones, some missing. The repertoire has roughly 1,600 clones, around 28% of them found once; the top ten carry over 10%. The material was normal lung tissue next to the tumor, obtained before any cancer treatment. Receptors were obtained from a male donor at least 60 years old with stage II squamous cell lung carcinoma.

By share, this clone ranks as medium-sized. The CDR3 bases are TGTGCCAGCAGCCCCATCGGTACCCCGGGCTATTCACCCCTCCACTTT. Residues: CASSPIGTPGYSPLHF. The J gene is TRBJ1-6, the V gene TRBV6-8, with D uncertain. This CDR3 is built from 16 residues. Germline assignment: CDR1 MNHGY and CDR2 SAAAGT. Trimming left V 6 bases short and J 8 bases short, with 20 bases between.

The CDR3 reads CAISENGEGATQYF. The CDR3 DNA reads as TGTGCCATCAGTGAGAACGGGGAGGGTGCGACCCAGTACTTC. The chain has TRBV10-3 and TRBJ2-5; 7 positions match TRBD2. V shed 2 bases, J shed 7 bases, and the junction held 7 bases outside the gene matches. Germline loops: CDR1 ENHRY, CDR2 SYGVKD. CDR3 length: 14 residues.

The rearrangement uses TRBV9 and TRBJ2-2; D is perhaps TRBD1 (7 bases). The CDR3 length is 15 residues. The V gene's germline CDR1 is SGDLS and CDR2 YYNGEE. Trimming removed 6 bases at V and 3 bases at J, with 15 bases between. Here the CDR3 reads CASTRTTGDTGELFF. The CDR3 DNA reads TGTGCCAGCACCCGGACTACAGGGGACACCGGGGAGCTGTTTTTT.

This chain's CDR3 is CASSLTPTNTEAFF. Here the CDR3 DNA reads TGTGCCAGTAGTTTGACACCGACGAACACTGAAGCTTTCTTT. V is TRBV19 and J is TRBJ1-1; D remains ambiguous. The CDR3 runs 14 residues. Trimming stripped 5 bases from V and 1 base from J, with 11 bases between. Germline values: CDR1 LNHDA, CDR2 SQIVND (reference sequence).

This clone is medium-sized in the sample. This chain links TRBV7-6 with TRBJ2-3, with 7 positions matching TRBD2. Germline values: CDR1 SGHVS, CDR2 FNYEAQ. CDR3 length equals 15 residues. V dropped 5 bases and J dropped 3; count of bases not matched to a gene: 8. The CDR3 nucleotides are TGTGCCAGCAGCCTTCGACTAGCAGGGACAGATACGCAGTATTTT. Translation: CASSLRLAGTDTQYF.

This clone was observed a handful of times. CDR3 nucleotides: TGTGCCAGCATGAGGGACCTTTACGGTGAGCAGTTCTTC. It translates to CASMRDLYGEQFF. This rearrangement joins TRBV9 to TRBJ2-1; D tentatively fits TRBD1 or TRBD2 (5 bases each). The V end lost 6 bases, the J end lost 9 bases, and 16 bases lay between the germline ends. Germline V gene data show CDR1 as SGDLS and CDR2 as YYNGEE. There are 13 residues in the CDR3.

Comments on this clone: A read error may account for a junction end that differs from germline. This chain links TRBV6-8 with TRBJ1-1; possibly TRBD1 for D (6 bases). Germline CDR1 reads MNHGY; CDR2 reads SAAAGT. The CDR3 is 14 residues long. The CDR3 coding sequence is TGTGCCAGCAGATGGGATGGACAGCGAGGGTTGGGGATCTTT. Translated: CASRWDGQRGLGIF.